What follows is one T cell receptor (beta chain) and its context. Its antigen is not identified. The data stem from a study of OX40 agonist ivuxolimab in advanced cancers. Study outcomes and limitations: Averaged across samples, CD8+ T cells carried more expanded clones than CD4+ did.

The CDR3 spans 16 residues. The V gene's germline CDR1 is SGHNT and CDR2 YYREEE (reference sequence). Germline trimming cut 4 bases from V and 4 bases from J; bases unmatched to any gene: 10. The table came from immunoSEQ multiplex PCR; TCRdb's copy has only in-frame clones and leaves some out. Here the sample spans around 60,000 clones, about 91% being singletons. Sample: CD4+ or CD8+ T cells sorted from blood, taken in a trial of the OX40 agonist ivuxolimab. The sequence derives from an adult with an advanced solid tumor such as melanoma, head and neck, liver or kidney cancer. This chain links TRBV5-4 with TRBJ2-3; TRBD2 agrees at 9 bases. CDR3 sequence: CASSPGTSLIPDTQYF. DNA for the CDR3: TGTGCCAGCAGCCCGGGGACTAGCCTGATTCCAGATACGCAGTATTTT.